What follows is one T cell receptor beta chain and its context. V dropped 0 bases and J dropped 4 bases, with 9 bases sitting between them. There are 14 residues in the CDR3. The germline CDR1 and CDR2 sequences are KGHSH and LQKENI. This record comes from a study of blood T cell repertoires in COVID-19. In the study overall: Acute-phase and convalescent COVID-19 samples originated in the United States, Italy and Spain. Nucleic acid was either cDNA or gDNA, and it came from T cells, B-cell-depleted T cells, or PBMCs.

Original analysis: Researchers report that nucleated cell counts were estimated from reference gene primer amplification. Assay used: immunoSEQ multiplex PCR; TCRdb lists only in-frame clones, some missing. That table supplies the V and J calls and clone size; D and trimming were determined from the DNA. The profile shows hundreds of thousands of clones, more than 85% of them singletons. This chain uses TRBV18 with TRBJ1-1; tentatively, D is TRBD1 (5 bases). The sequence was obtained from a human donor in a cohort sampled during active COVID-19. The sequenced sample was peripheral blood. CDR3 bases: TGTGCCAGCTCACCACCAGTTGGGGCCACTGAAGCTTTCTTT. Protein product: CASSPPVGATEAFF.